One TCR beta chain is described in this entry. The antigen remains undetermined. This specimen comes from a study of CD8+ T cells in alopecia areata. The authors extracted RNA and reverse transcribed it into cDNA as the sequencing template. This table comes from immunoSEQ multiplex PCR, and its TCRdb copy is limited to in-frame clones, with some not included. Among 200,000 or so clones listed, 57% were seen once. Points from the study as a whole: When scalp samples are sequenced, resident alphabeta T cells of normal skin are also captured.

Germline V CDR1 and CDR2: GTSNPN, SVGIG (reference sequence). The CDR3 loop spans 13 amino acids. With 2 bases removed from V and 9 bases from J, the gap between germline ends came to 16 bases. The sample in question was CD4+ T cells sorted from blood, obtained at week 0. This TCR was sampled from a human donor with alopecia areata. The chain combines TRBV30 with TRBJ1-1; D possibly corresponds to TRBD1 (5 bases). The CDR3 region is CAWSRGEGLKAFF. DNA of the CDR3: TGTGCCTGGAGTAGGGGAGAGGGATTGAAAGCTTTCTTT.